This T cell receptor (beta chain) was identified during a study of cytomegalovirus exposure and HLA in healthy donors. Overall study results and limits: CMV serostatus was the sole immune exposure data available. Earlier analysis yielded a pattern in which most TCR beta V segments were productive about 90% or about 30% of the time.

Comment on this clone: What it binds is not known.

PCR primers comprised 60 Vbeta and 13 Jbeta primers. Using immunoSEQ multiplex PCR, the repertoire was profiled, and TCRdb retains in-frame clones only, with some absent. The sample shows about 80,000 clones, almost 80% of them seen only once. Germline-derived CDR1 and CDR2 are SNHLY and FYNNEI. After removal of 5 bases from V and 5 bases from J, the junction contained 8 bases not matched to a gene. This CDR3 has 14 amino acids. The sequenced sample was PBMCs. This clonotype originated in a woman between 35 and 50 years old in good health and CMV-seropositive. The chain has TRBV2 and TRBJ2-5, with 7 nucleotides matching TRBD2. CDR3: CASSPRGVGETQYF. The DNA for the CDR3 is TGTGCCAGCAGTCCCCGGGGGGTAGGGGAGACCCAGTACTTC.